The subject of this entry is one T cell receptor (beta chain). As yet, its antigen is unknown. The CDR3 runs to 15 residues. The germline V gene encodes CDR1 SGHNT and CDR2 YYREEE (reference sequence). V lost 5 bases to trimming and J lost 4 bases; unmatched junction nucleotides: 6. The data originate from a study of cytomegalovirus exposure and HLA in healthy donors. Overall study findings and caveats: Rarity held for most TCR sequences, but there were some public TCRs that occurred in many donors. Being productive about 90% or about 30% of the time was typical of most TCR beta V segments in an earlier analysis. Sequencing probably produced one cluster of sequence variants that were highly shared.

The study sampled nominally healthy donors, though unrecorded immune exposures were likely. The PCR was carried out with 60 Vbeta primers and 13 Jbeta primers. Profiled with immunoSEQ multiplex PCR; TCRdb holds only in-frame clones, not every one. In the table there are 95,000 to 120,000 clones, roughly four fifths of which are singletons. The sequence was collected from a young woman in good health and CMV-seronegative. The material sequenced was PBMCs. The genes are TRBV5-4 and TRBJ2-7; 13 bases align to TRBD2. In DNA, the CDR3 is TGTGCCAGCAGGTCCGGGACTAGCGGGGTTTACGAGCAGTACTTC. It is translated as CASRSGTSGVYEQYF.